The rows below give T cell receptor beta chains drawn from one sample of a study of blood T cells in healthy people across ages. TCRdb ran MiXCR on the 5' RACE reads and lists one entry per CDR3 protein. The sample has over a million distinct CDR3 sequences, 40% to 50% seen once. Specimen: blood. Source of these receptors: a woman in her sixties in good health. CDR3s include the opening cysteine and the closing phenylalanine or tryptophan. The D gene is left open where the match is weak. Size is omitted from some rows. Given values are once, few, many or a class for expanded clones.

clone_size: many; d_call: TRBD2; v_call: TRBV29-1; j_call: TRBJ2-3; cdr3_nt: TGCAGCGCCGCCGGGACTAGCGGATCAGATACGCAGTATTTT; cdr3_aa: CSAAGTSGSDTQYF
clone_size: -; d_call: -; v_call: TRBV27; j_call: TRBJ1-1; cdr3_nt: TGTGCCAGCAGTTTCGGGGGGTCTAGGCGGGCTTTCTTT; cdr3_aa: CASSFGGSRRAFF
clone_size: -; d_call: -; v_call: TRBV27; j_call: TRBJ2-7; cdr3_nt: TGTGCCAGCAGTTTAATCGGGTCCGAGCAGTACTTC; cdr3_aa: CASSLIGSEQYF
clone_size: -; d_call: -; v_call: TRBV7-9; j_call: TRBJ2-5; cdr3_nt: TGTGCCAGCAGGCCTACCACACCTAGGACAGTACAAGAGACCCAGTACTTC; cdr3_aa: CASRPTTPRTVQETQYF
clone_size: few; d_call: -; v_call: TRBV27; j_call: TRBJ2-1; cdr3_nt: TGTGCCAGCAGTGTCGGTCCTGGGAATGAGCAGTTCTTC; cdr3_aa: CASSVGPGNEQFF
clone_size: -; d_call: -; v_call: TRBV5-1; j_call: TRBJ2-7; cdr3_nt: TGCGCCAGCAGCTTGGTGGGAGCAACCTACGAGCAGTACTTC; cdr3_aa: CASSLVGATYEQYF
clone_size: -; d_call: -; v_call: TRBV5-1; j_call: TRBJ2-1; cdr3_nt: TGCGCCAGCAGTACCGGGGAAGTGTGGCAGTTCTTC; cdr3_aa: CASSTGEVWQFF
clone_size: -; d_call: -; v_call: TRBV12-3/TRBV12-4; j_call: TRBJ2-6; cdr3_nt: TGTGCCAGCACCCTGGTTGGGGCCAACGTCCTGACTTTC; cdr3_aa: CASTLVGANVLTF
clone_size: -; d_call: TRBD2; v_call: TRBV10-3; j_call: TRBJ2-7; cdr3_nt: TGTGCCATCAGTGAAGTATTAGCGGGAGTTGCCCACGAGCAGTACTTC; cdr3_aa: CAISEVLAGVAHEQYF
clone_size: -; d_call: TRBD2; v_call: TRBV15; j_call: TRBJ2-3; cdr3_nt: TGTGCCACCAGGGAGACTAGCGGGGGGGGCAGAGATACGCAGTATTTT; cdr3_aa: CATRETSGGGRDTQYF
clone_size: -; d_call: TRBD1; v_call: TRBV6-5; j_call: TRBJ1-4; cdr3_nt: TGTGCCAGCAGTTACTCGGGGACAGGGGCGCGGGTTGAAAAACTGTTTTTT; cdr3_aa: CASSYSGTGARVEKLFF
clone_size: once; d_call: -; v_call: TRBV10-1; j_call: TRBJ2-7; cdr3_nt: TGCGCCAGCAATGGGGCAGGGCCAGACGAGCAGTACTTC; cdr3_aa: CASNGAGPDEQYF
clone_size: few; d_call: TRBD1; v_call: TRBV5-1; j_call: TRBJ2-1; cdr3_nt: TGCGCCAGCTATTATGGACAGGCCGACAATGAGCAGTTCTTC; cdr3_aa: CASYYGQADNEQFF
clone_size: -; d_call: -; v_call: TRBV12-5; j_call: TRBJ2-3; cdr3_nt: TGTGCTAGTGGTTTGGACCCCAAGGGGGGGCGAATCAGCACAGATACGCAGTATTTT; cdr3_aa: CASGLDPKGGRISTDTQYF
clone_size: few; d_call: -; v_call: TRBV2; j_call: TRBJ2-6; cdr3_nt: TGTGCCAGCAGGACGCTCCACTCTGGGGCCAACGTCCTGACTTTC; cdr3_aa: CASRTLHSGANVLTF
clone_size: few; d_call: TRBD2; v_call: TRBV4-2; j_call: TRBJ2-7; cdr3_nt: TGTGCCAGCAGCCAACTAGCGGGTGTGAAAGCCTACGAGCAGTACTTC; cdr3_aa: CASSQLAGVKAYEQYF
clone_size: -; d_call: TRBD1; v_call: TRBV5-1; j_call: TRBJ2-5; cdr3_nt: TGCGCCAGCAGCCCGGGACAGGGAGGTCACAATGAGCAGTACTTC; cdr3_aa: CASSPGQGGHNEQYF
clone_size: -; d_call: TRBD1; v_call: TRBV13; j_call: TRBJ1-4; cdr3_nt: TGTGCCAGCAGTTTAGGACCCCCCGGGACAGCCAATGAAAAACTGTTTTTT; cdr3_aa: CASSLGPPGTANEKLFF
clone_size: -; d_call: -; v_call: TRBV30; j_call: TRBJ2-1; cdr3_nt: TGTGCCTGGAGCGGGAACTCCTACAATGAGCAGTTCTTC; cdr3_aa: CAWSGNSYNEQFF
clone_size: -; d_call: -; v_call: TRBV20-1; j_call: TRBJ2-1; cdr3_nt: TGCAGTGCTAGCACAACCTGGCGGGATTTCTACAATGAGCAGTTCTTC; cdr3_aa: CSASTTWRDFYNEQFF
clone_size: -; d_call: TRBD2; v_call: TRBV5-5; j_call: TRBJ2-5; cdr3_nt: TGTGCCAGCAGCTCACAAACTAGCGGGAGGAAGAACCAAGAGACCCTGTACTTC; cdr3_aa: CASSSQTSGRKNQETLYF
clone_size: -; d_call: -; v_call: TRBV11-2; j_call: TRBJ2-7; cdr3_nt: TGTGCCAGCAGCCCCTCGACGGCATCAGGGGAGCAGTACTTC; cdr3_aa: CASSPSTASGEQYF
clone_size: -; d_call: TRBD2; v_call: TRBV9; j_call: TRBJ2-3; cdr3_nt: TGTGCCAGCAGCGGAAGCACTAGCGGGAGAGGGGAAGATACGCAGTATTTT; cdr3_aa: CASSGSTSGRGEDTQYF
clone_size: -; d_call: -; v_call: TRBV15; j_call: TRBJ1-5; cdr3_nt: TGTGCCACCAGCAAAGATCGCTTGGGGGCCCAGCCCCAGCATTTT; cdr3_aa: CATSKDRLGAQPQHF
clone_size: many; d_call: -; v_call: TRBV5-1; j_call: TRBJ2-3; cdr3_nt: TGCGCCAGCAGTGCAAACCCTAGCACAGATACGCAGTATTTT; cdr3_aa: CASSANPSTDTQYF
clone_size: -; d_call: TRBD1; v_call: TRBV7-3; j_call: TRBJ1-1; cdr3_nt: TGTGCCAGCAGCGCCTCAGGGGGGCGAACTGAAGCTTTCTTT; cdr3_aa: CASSASGGRTEAFF
clone_size: -; d_call: TRBD2; v_call: TRBV27; j_call: TRBJ2-1; cdr3_nt: TGTGCCAGCAGTTCTTTGACTAGCGCCTCCTACAATGAGCAGTTCTTC; cdr3_aa: CASSSLTSASYNEQFF
clone_size: once; d_call: TRBD2; v_call: TRBV5-1; j_call: TRBJ2-2; cdr3_nt: TGCGCCAGCAGCTTAAGCGGACTAGCGGGAGCCACCGGGGAGCTGTTTTTT; cdr3_aa: CASSLSGLAGATGELFF
clone_size: -; d_call: TRBD1; v_call: TRBV7-9; j_call: TRBJ1-2; cdr3_nt: TGTGCCAGCAGCCAACCCTTACAGGGGTTCGACTATGGCTACACCTTC; cdr3_aa: CASSQPLQGFDYGYTF
clone_size: -; d_call: -; v_call: TRBV6-1; j_call: TRBJ2-7; cdr3_nt: TGTGCCAGCAGTGCTTTAGCTTCCGAGCAGTACTTC; cdr3_aa: CASSALASEQYF
clone_size: few; d_call: -; v_call: TRBV3-1; j_call: TRBJ1-2; cdr3_nt: TGTGCCAGCAGCCAAGCAAGGAGTTCCTATGGCTACACCTTC; cdr3_aa: CASSQARSSYGYTF
clone_size: -; d_call: -; v_call: TRBV27; j_call: TRBJ2-7; cdr3_nt: TGTGTCAGCAGTTTAAACAGCTACGAGCAGTACTTC; cdr3_aa: CVSSLNSYEQYF
clone_size: once; d_call: TRBD2; v_call: TRBV12-3/TRBV12-4; j_call: TRBJ2-3; cdr3_nt: TGTGCCAGCAGTATGGGAGGGGCAGATACGCAGTATTTT; cdr3_aa: CASSMGGADTQYF
clone_size: -; d_call: -; v_call: TRBV27; j_call: TRBJ1-6; cdr3_nt: TGTGCCAGCAGTTTATTATCCAGCTTAGAGTATAATTCACCCCTCCACTTT; cdr3_aa: CASSLLSSLEYNSPLHF
clone_size: few; d_call: -; v_call: TRBV27; j_call: TRBJ1-5; cdr3_nt: TGTGCCAGCAGTTCGCGGGAGGGGGATCAGCCCCAGCATTTT; cdr3_aa: CASSSREGDQPQHF
clone_size: -; d_call: TRBD2; v_call: TRBV4-1; j_call: TRBJ2-1; cdr3_nt: TGCGCCAGCAGCCAAGTGGGACTAGCGGGAGGGAGCTCCTACAATGAGCAGTTCTTC; cdr3_aa: CASSQVGLAGGSSYNEQFF
clone_size: few; d_call: -; v_call: TRBV24-1; j_call: TRBJ2-3; cdr3_nt: TGTGCCACCAGTGACCAAACAGTCCCAGATACGCAGTATTTT; cdr3_aa: CATSDQTVPDTQYF
clone_size: -; d_call: -; v_call: TRBV20-1; j_call: TRBJ2-3; cdr3_nt: TGCAGTGCTAGGGGTGGATACACAGATACGCAGTATTTT; cdr3_aa: CSARGGYTDTQYF
clone_size: -; d_call: TRBD2; v_call: TRBV6-1; j_call: TRBJ2-5; cdr3_nt: TGTGCCAGCAGGGTACTAGCGGACCAAGAGACCCAGTACTTC; cdr3_aa: CASRVLADQETQYF
clone_size: few; d_call: -; v_call: TRBV7-9; j_call: TRBJ2-3; cdr3_nt: TGTGCCAGCAGCTTGAACCAGGGAAGGTCAGATACGCAGTATTTT; cdr3_aa: CASSLNQGRSDTQYF
clone_size: -; d_call: TRBD1; v_call: TRBV5-1; j_call: TRBJ1-2; cdr3_nt: TGCGCCAGCAGCCGAGACAGGGGTGATGGCTACACCTTC; cdr3_aa: CASSRDRGDGYTF
clone_size: -; d_call: -; v_call: TRBV20-1; j_call: TRBJ2-5; cdr3_nt: TGCAGTGCTCACAGGGGGGGCGATGAGCAGTACTTC; cdr3_aa: CSAHRGGDEQYF
clone_size: few; d_call: TRBD2; v_call: TRBV5-1; j_call: TRBJ2-5; cdr3_nt: TGCGCCAGCAGCTTGAGCGGGAGGCTTCAAGAGACCCAGTACTTC; cdr3_aa: CASSLSGRLQETQYF
clone_size: -; d_call: TRBD2; v_call: TRBV5-1; j_call: TRBJ2-7; cdr3_nt: TGCGCCAGCAGCTTGGTCGGCGGGGCACTAGCGGGAGTGCGGACCTACGAGCAGTACTTC; cdr3_aa: CASSLVGGALAGVRTYEQYF
clone_size: few; d_call: -; v_call: TRBV24-1; j_call: TRBJ2-7; cdr3_nt: TGTGCCACCAGTGATCGGGCAGGGGGGCTCTACGAGCAGTACTTC; cdr3_aa: CATSDRAGGLYEQYF
clone_size: -; d_call: -; v_call: TRBV7-2; j_call: TRBJ2-3; cdr3_nt: TGTGCCAGCAGCTTATCGCGAATCACAGATACGCAGTATTTT; cdr3_aa: CASSLSRITDTQYF
clone_size: -; d_call: -; v_call: TRBV4-1; j_call: TRBJ1-5; cdr3_nt: TGCGCCAGCAGCCAAGTGGGTCCGGGGCAGCCCCAGCATTTT; cdr3_aa: CASSQVGPGQPQHF
clone_size: -; d_call: -; v_call: TRBV6-5; j_call: TRBJ1-4; cdr3_nt: TGTGCCAGCAGTTACTCTTCCGGGCCTGGAAAAGGTGAAAAACTGTTTTTT; cdr3_aa: CASSYSSGPGKGEKLFF
clone_size: -; d_call: TRBD2; v_call: TRBV29-1; j_call: TRBJ2-7; cdr3_nt: TGCAGCGCTGGTTTTGTGGGGACTAGCTTATACGAGCAGTACTTC; cdr3_aa: CSAGFVGTSLYEQYF
clone_size: few; d_call: TRBD1; v_call: TRBV12-3/TRBV12-4; j_call: TRBJ1-1; cdr3_nt: TGTGCCAGCAGTTTAGATTCAGGGGGGACTGAAGCTTTCTTT; cdr3_aa: CASSLDSGGTEAFF
clone_size: -; d_call: -; v_call: TRBV6-6; j_call: TRBJ2-1; cdr3_nt: TGTGCCAGCAGCCGCCAGAACAGCTCCTACAATGAGCAGTTCTTC; cdr3_aa: CASSRQNSSYNEQFF
clone_size: few; d_call: -; v_call: TRBV15; j_call: TRBJ2-5; cdr3_nt: TGTGCCACCAGCAGAGTAGGTACGGGGGAAGAGACCCAGTACTTC; cdr3_aa: CATSRVGTGEETQYF
clone_size: few; d_call: TRBD1; v_call: TRBV27; j_call: TRBJ1-5; cdr3_nt: TGTGCCAGCAGTCCCCTCCAGGGGGTTCGTAATCAGCCCCAGCATTTT; cdr3_aa: CASSPLQGVRNQPQHF
clone_size: -; d_call: -; v_call: TRBV2; j_call: TRBJ1-4; cdr3_nt: TGTGCCAGCAGTCCACAGGGCCCTAATGAAAAACTGTTTTTT; cdr3_aa: CASSPQGPNEKLFF
clone_size: few; d_call: -; v_call: TRBV6-5; j_call: TRBJ2-3; cdr3_nt: TGTGCCAGCAGTGGTCGGGCGGGGAACACAGATACGCAGTATTTT; cdr3_aa: CASSGRAGNTDTQYF
clone_size: few; d_call: -; v_call: TRBV20-1; j_call: TRBJ1-6; cdr3_nt: TGCAGTGCGCCGGGTGGGGGTTCCTATAATTCACCCCTCCACTTT; cdr3_aa: CSAPGGGSYNSPLHF
clone_size: few; d_call: -; v_call: TRBV27; j_call: TRBJ1-6; cdr3_nt: TGTGCCAGCAGTTTATATCTTACAGGCGCTATGGGCTTTGGTTCACCCCTCCACTTT; cdr3_aa: CASSLYLTGAMGFGSPLHF
clone_size: few; d_call: -; v_call: TRBV27; j_call: TRBJ2-1; cdr3_nt: TGTGCCAGCACCGCCCGATACAATGAGCAGTTCTTC; cdr3_aa: CASTARYNEQFF